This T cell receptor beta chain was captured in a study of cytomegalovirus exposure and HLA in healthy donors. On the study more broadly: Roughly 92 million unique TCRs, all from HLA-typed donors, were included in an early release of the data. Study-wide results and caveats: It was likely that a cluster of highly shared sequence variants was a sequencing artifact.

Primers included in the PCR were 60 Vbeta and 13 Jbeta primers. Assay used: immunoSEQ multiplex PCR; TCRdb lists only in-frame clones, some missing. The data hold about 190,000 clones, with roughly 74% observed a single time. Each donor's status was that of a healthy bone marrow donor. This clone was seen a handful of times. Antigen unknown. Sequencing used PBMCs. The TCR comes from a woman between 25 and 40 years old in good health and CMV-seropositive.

The chain's CDR3 is CASSPGVSGVNTQYF. The CDR3 DNA sequence: TGTGCCAGTAGTCCCGGGGTTTCGGGAGTAAATACGCAGTATTTT. The chain employs TRBV19 and TRBJ2-3; the D gene is possibly TRBD2 (6 bases). Per germline, CDR1 LNHDA and CDR2 SQIVND (reference sequence). The CDR3 is 15 residues long. The V and J ends lost 5 bases and 7 bases respectively, with 19 bases between them. The full variable domain, with the rest looked up from reference TRBV19 and TRBJ2-3, is DGGITQSPKYLFRKEGQNVTLSCEQNLNHDAMYWYRQDPGQGLRLIYYSQIVNDFQKGDIAEGYSVSREKKESFPLTVTSAQKNPTAFYLCASSPGVSGVNTQYFGPGTRLTVL.